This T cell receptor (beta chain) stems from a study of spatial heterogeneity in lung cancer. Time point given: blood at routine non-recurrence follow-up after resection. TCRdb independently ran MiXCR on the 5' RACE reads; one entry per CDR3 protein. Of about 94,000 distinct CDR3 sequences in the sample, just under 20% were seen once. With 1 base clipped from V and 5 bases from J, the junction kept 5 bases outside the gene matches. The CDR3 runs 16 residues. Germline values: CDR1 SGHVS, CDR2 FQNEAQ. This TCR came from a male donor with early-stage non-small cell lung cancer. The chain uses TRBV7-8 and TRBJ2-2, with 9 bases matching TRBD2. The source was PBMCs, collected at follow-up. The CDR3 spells CASSLVVAGETGELFF. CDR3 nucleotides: TGTGCCAGCAGCTTAGTGGTAGCGGGAGAGACCGGGGAGCTGTTTTTT.